This TCR beta chain was found in a study of technical replicates of blood from several donors. The method was immunoSEQ multiplex PCR; TCRdb's version includes in-frame clones alone and lacks a portion of them. The profile covers under 95,000 clones, with about 90% appearing a single time and 0.42% taken by the ten largest. The CDR3 totals 15 residues. CDR1 is SNHLY and CDR2 is FYNNEI in the germline V gene. Trimming cost V 4 bases and J 10 bases, with 20 bases left between them. V is TRBV2 and J is TRBJ2-1; D uncertain. This TCR derives from a human donor in good health. The specimen sequenced was T cells isolated from PBMCs. The CDR3 protein is CASSASFSRIGEQFF. The CDR3 coding sequence is TGTGCCAGCAGTGCTTCGTTTTCTAGGATTGGAGAGCAGTTCTTC.